One and the same sample provided the 16 T cell receptor beta chains below, sequenced in a study of human T cells and chemical hapten exposure. The sample's time point: patch test 1, 2 weeks after DPC sensitization. The treatment here: therapeutic diphenylcyclopropenone sensitization with weekly scalp DPC. TCRdb recomputed calls from the RACE reads with MiXCR, one row per CDR3 protein. The sample records around 150,000 distinct CDR3 sequences, more than 12% being singletons. The sample was whole blood, taken in connection with sensitization to the hapten diphenylcyclopropenone (DPC). The receptor set was obtained from a woman in her twenties or thirties with alopecia areata. Some clones in this sample may be carry-over from other donors' samples.

In its sample, this clonotype was seen many times. This chain connects TRBV5-6 to TRBJ1-4, with D possibly being TRBD1 (5 bases). CDR1 is SGHDT, CDR2 YYEEEE, per germline. There are 15 residues in the CDR3. Trimming cost V 4 bases and J 4 bases, with 14 bases left between them. CDR3 sequence: CASSPTARLNEKLFF. CDR3 coding DNA: TGTGCCAGCAGCCCGACAGCCAGACTTAATGAAAAACTGTTTTTT. Complete variable domain (other parts from reference TRBV5-6 and TRBJ1-4): DAGVTQSPTHLIKTRGQQVTLRCSPKSGHDTVSWYQQALGQGPQFIFQYYEEEERQRGNFPDRFSGHQFPNYSSELNVNALLLGDSALYLCASSPTARLNEKLFFGSGTQLSVL.

V usage is TRBV25-1 and J usage is TRBJ1-4; unclear D gene. Germline-derived CDR1 and CDR2 are MGHDK and SYGVNS. The CDR3 is made up of 16 amino acids. The V end lost 3 bases, the J end lost 7 bases, and 18 bases lay between the germline ends. This CDR3 is CASSDFTRAYAEKLFF. The CDR3 DNA reads as TGTGCCAGCAGTGATTTCACTCGGGCGTATGCTGAAAAACTGTTTTTT.

CDR3 protein: CASSARAVYQETQYF. For the CDR3, the DNA is TGTGCCAGCAGCGCAAGAGCAGTGTACCAAGAGACCCAGTACTTC. The J gene is TRBJ2-5, the V gene TRBV7-2; D gene unclear. CDR3 length equals 15 residues. V was pared by 5 bases and J by 0 bases, with 13 bases between. CDR1 is SGHTA and CDR2 is FQGNSA in the germline V gene.

The genes are TRBV29-1 and TRBJ2-7, with 11 bases matching TRBD2. V gave up 7 bases and J gave up 7 bases; unmatched junction bases: 12. Germline V gene sequence: CDR1 SQVTM, CDR2 ANQGSEA. This CDR3 is 14 amino acids long. In DNA, the CDR3 is TGCAGCGCAGGAACTAGCGGGGGCCTGGGAGAGCAGTACTTC. As protein: CSAGTSGGLGEQYF.

This clonotype came up a few times. The gene calls are TRBV3-1 and TRBJ2-7; D is ambiguous. This CDR3 is 15 amino acids long. Germline V gene sequence: CDR1 LGHDT, CDR2 YNNKEL (reference sequence). V was shortened by 0 bases and J by 7 bases, with 16 bases between the two germline ends. CDR3 loop: CASSQDSHSRREQYF. In DNA, the CDR3 is TGTGCCAGCAGCCAAGATTCCCACTCCCGGCGGGAGCAGTACTTC.

In this sample, this clonotype turned up a few times. The chain couples TRBV7-8 to TRBJ2-3; D might be TRBD2 (6 bases). CDR1 SGHVS and CDR2 FQNEAQ come from the germline V gene. The V end lost 5 bases, the J end lost 0 bases, and 15 bases lay between the germline ends. This CDR3 has 16 residues. The CDR3 here is CASSLRGGASTDTQYF. The CDR3 DNA reads as TGTGCCAGCAGCCTTAGAGGCGGGGCTAGCACAGATACGCAGTATTTT.

The chain links TRBV29-1 to TRBJ2-7; D is possibly TRBD1 (6 bases). The CDR3 is 14 residues long. Trimming pared 4 bases from V and 1 base from J, leaving 14 bases between. Germline-derived CDR1 and CDR2 are SQVTM and ANQGSEA. The CDR3 reads CSVVATGVSYEQYF. The CDR3, as DNA: TGCAGCGTTGTGGCGACAGGTGTATCCTACGAGCAGTACTTC.

This clonotype was counted a few times. This sequence joins TRBV18 and TRBJ1-5; D call uncertain. V was clipped by 3 bases and J by 4 bases, with 16 bases between them. Germline values: CDR1 KGHSH, CDR2 LQKENI. There are 16 residues in the CDR3. CDR3 amino acids: CASSPNARYFNQPQHF. CDR3 coding DNA: TGTGCCAGCTCACCGAATGCAAGGTATTTTAATCAGCCCCAGCATTTT.

The chain links TRBV7-8 to TRBJ2-7; TRBD2 aligns across 7 bases. Germline lookup yields CDR1 SGHVS and CDR2 FQNEAQ. CDR3 length: 14 residues. The trim removed 6 bases at V and 2 bases at J, leaving 7 bases unmatched. The CDR3 DNA follows: TGTGCCAGCAGTGAGCGGGACCTTACCTACGAGCAGTACTTC. It specifies CASSERDLTYEQYF. Together with reference TRBV7-8 and TRBJ2-7, the CDR3 gives the full variable domain: GAGVSQSPRYKVAKRGQDVALRCDPISGHVSLFWYQQALGQGPEFLTYFQNEAQLDKSGLPSDRFFAERPEGSVSTLKIQRTQQEDSAVYLCASSERDLTYEQYFGPGTRLTVT.

The rearrangement uses TRBV4-1 and TRBJ1-6, with 9 bases aligning to TRBD1. The germline CDR1 and CDR2 sequences are MGHRA and YSYEKL. V shed 2 bases and J 7 bases; nucleotides not matched to a gene: 3. There are 15 residues in the CDR3. The CDR3 DNA follows: TGCGCCAGCAGCCAAACAGGGGGCTCAAATTCACCCCTCCACTTT. Its translation is CASSQTGGSNSPLHF.

The J gene is TRBJ2-5, the V gene TRBV19; D gene unclear. The CDR3 runs 14 residues. Per germline, CDR1 LNHDA and CDR2 SQIVND (reference sequence). Trimming took 3 bases from V and 2 from J, leaving 10 bases between them. The CDR3 region is CASSIGSHQETQYF. The DNA for the CDR3 is TGTGCCAGTAGTATCGGATCGCATCAAGAGACCCAGTACTTC.

This clonotype occurred many times. The chain combines TRBV3-1 with TRBJ2-7; D not certain. V was trimmed by 0 bases and J by 3 bases, leaving 0 bases between them. The CDR3 runs to 11 residues. Germline assignment: CDR1 LGHDT and CDR2 YNNKEL (reference sequence). Written as DNA, the CDR3 is TGTGCCAGCAGCCAAGACTACGAGCAGTACTTC. Its translation: CASSQDYEQYF.

This clonotype was observed many times. The CDR3 region has the DNA TGCAGCGTCTGGGACAGGACGGGTGAGCAGTTCTTC. The encoded protein is CSVWDRTGEQFF. The chain recombines TRBV29-1 with TRBJ2-1, with 8 bases aligning to TRBD1. The V and J ends lost 6 bases and 9 bases, in that order; junction bases with no gene match: 7. The CDR3 consists of 12 residues. Germline lookup yields CDR1 SQVTM and CDR2 ANQGSEA.

V is TRBV4-1 and J is TRBJ2-1, with 8 bases identical to TRBD2. CDR3 length: 15 residues. V trimming: 1 base; J trimming: 4 bases; junction bases outside the gene matches: 3. Per germline, CDR1 MGHRA and CDR2 YSYEKL. CDR3 DNA: TGCGCCAGCAGCCAAGGACTAGCGTCTTACAATGAGCAGTTCTTC. Translating it yields CASSQGLASYNEQFF.

The sample holds a few counts of this clonotype. V gene TRBV18 combines with J gene TRBJ2-3; 8 bases agree with TRBD1. The V and J ends lost 3 bases and 4 bases, in that order; junction bases with no gene match: 12. Looked up from germline, CDR1 is KGHSH and CDR2 is LQKENI. This CDR3 spans 17 amino acids. CDR3 sequence (DNA): TGTGCCAGCTCACCGGACAGGGTTTCTGCTAGACCAGATACGCAGTATTTT. This translates into CASSPDRVSARPDTQYF.

The sample holds a few counts of this clonotype. The CDR3 coding sequence is TGTGCCAGCAGTTACGCTAAACGGCAAGCCTATGGCTACACCTTC. The encoded protein is CASSYAKRQAYGYTF. The chain couples TRBV6-6 to TRBJ1-2; no reliable D call. This CDR3 has 15 amino acids. Trimming pared 2 bases from V and 4 bases from J, leaving 14 bases between. Germline CDR1 MNHNY, CDR2 SVGAGI (reference sequence).